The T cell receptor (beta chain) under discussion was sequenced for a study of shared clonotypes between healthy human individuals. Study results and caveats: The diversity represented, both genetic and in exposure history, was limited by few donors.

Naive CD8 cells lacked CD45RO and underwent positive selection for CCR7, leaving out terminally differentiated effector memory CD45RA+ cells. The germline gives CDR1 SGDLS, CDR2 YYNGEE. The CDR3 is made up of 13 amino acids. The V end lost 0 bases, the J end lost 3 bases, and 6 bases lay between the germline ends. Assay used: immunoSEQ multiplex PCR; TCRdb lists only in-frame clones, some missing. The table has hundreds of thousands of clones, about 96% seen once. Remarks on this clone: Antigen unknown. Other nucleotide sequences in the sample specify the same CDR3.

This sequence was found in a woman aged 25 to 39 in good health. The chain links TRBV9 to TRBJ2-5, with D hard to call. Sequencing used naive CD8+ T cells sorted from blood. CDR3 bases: TGTGCCAGCAGCGTAGGCGGAAAAGAGACCCAGTACTTC. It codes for CASSVGGKETQYF.